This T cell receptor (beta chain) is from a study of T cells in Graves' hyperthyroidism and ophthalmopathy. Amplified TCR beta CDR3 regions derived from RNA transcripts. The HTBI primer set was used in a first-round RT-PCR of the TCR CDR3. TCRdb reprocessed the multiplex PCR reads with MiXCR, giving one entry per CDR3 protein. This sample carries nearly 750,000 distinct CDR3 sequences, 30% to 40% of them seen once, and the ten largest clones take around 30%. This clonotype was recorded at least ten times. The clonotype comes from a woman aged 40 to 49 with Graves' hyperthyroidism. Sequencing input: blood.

Written as DNA, the CDR3 is TGTGCCAGCGACCGAACGGGTTTAACTAATGAAAAACTGTTTTTT. Its translation: CASDRTGLTNEKLFF. This sequence joins TRBV2 and TRBJ1-4; D is uncertain. This CDR3 spans 15 amino acids. V shed 8 bases and J shed 1 base, with 14 bases lying between them. Germline V lookup: CDR1 SNHLY, CDR2 FYNNEI.